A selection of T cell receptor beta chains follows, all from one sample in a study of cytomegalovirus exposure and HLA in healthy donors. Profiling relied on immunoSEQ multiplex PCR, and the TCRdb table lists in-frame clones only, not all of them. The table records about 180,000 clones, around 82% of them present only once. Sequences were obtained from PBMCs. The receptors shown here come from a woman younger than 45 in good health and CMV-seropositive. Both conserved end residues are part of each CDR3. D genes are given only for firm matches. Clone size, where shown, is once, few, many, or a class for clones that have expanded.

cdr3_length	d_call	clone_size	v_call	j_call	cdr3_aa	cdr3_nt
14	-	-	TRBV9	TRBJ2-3	CASSVDSYTDTQYF	TGTGCCAGCAGCGTAGACTCTTACACAGATACGCAGTATTTT
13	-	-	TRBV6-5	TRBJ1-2	CASSYDTNYGYTF	TGTGCCAGCAGTTACGACACTAACTATGGCTACACCTTC
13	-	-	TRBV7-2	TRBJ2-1	CASSPGSYNEQFF	TGTGCCAGCAGCCCCGGGTCCTACAATGAGCAGTTCTTC
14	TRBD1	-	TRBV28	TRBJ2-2	CASSAGGNTGELFF	TGTGCCAGCAGCGCAGGGGGGAACACCGGGGAGCTGTTTTTT
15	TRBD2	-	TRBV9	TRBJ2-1	CASSISGSSYNEQFF	TGTGCCAGCAGCATTAGCGGGTCCTCCTACAATGAGCAGTTCTTC
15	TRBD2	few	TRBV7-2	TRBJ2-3	CASSRQVAGADTQYF	TGTGCCAGCAGTCGGCAGGTAGCGGGGGCAGATACGCAGTATTTT
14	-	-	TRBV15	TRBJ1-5	CATSREYSNQPQHF	TGTGCCACCAGCAGAGAGTATAGCAATCAGCCCCAGCATTTT
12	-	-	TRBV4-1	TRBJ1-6	CASSYYNSPLHF	TGCGCCAGCAGTTACTATAATTCACCCCTCCACTTT
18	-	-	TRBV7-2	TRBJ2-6	CASSLKNPSNSGANVLTF	TGTGCCAGCAGCTTAAAGAACCCGAGCAACTCTGGGGCCAACGTCCTGACTTTC
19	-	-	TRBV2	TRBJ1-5	CASSRGSGGQGGGNQPQHF	TGTGCCAGCAGTCGGGGTTCGGGGGGGCAGGGAGGAGGCAATCAGCCCCAGCATTTT
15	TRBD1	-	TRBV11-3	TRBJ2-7	CASSLSGQSSYEQYF	TGTGCCAGCAGCCTATCGGGACAGAGCAGTTACGAGCAGTACTTC
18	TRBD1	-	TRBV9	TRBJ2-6	CASSVVEGGRVGANVLTF	TGTGCCAGCAGCGTAGTGGAAGGGGGCCGTGTTGGGGCCAACGTCCTGACTTTC
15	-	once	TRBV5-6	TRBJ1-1	CASSLDIQGSTEAFF	TGTGCCAGCAGTCTGGACATCCAGGGCTCTACTGAAGCTTTCTTT
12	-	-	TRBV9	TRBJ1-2	CASSVAQYGYTF	TGTGCCAGCAGCGTAGCCCAGTATGGCTACACCTTC
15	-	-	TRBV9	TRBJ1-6	CASSVEQGLDSPLHF	TGTGCCAGCAGCGTAGAACAGGGCCTGGATTCACCCCTCCACTTT
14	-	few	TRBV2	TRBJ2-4	CASSGYLGVDSQYF	TGTGCCAGCAGTGGCTACTTGGGTGTGGACAGTCAGTACTTC
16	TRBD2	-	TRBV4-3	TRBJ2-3	CASSQAPAGSTDTQYF	TGCGCCAGCAGCCAAGCTCCAGCGGGGTCCACAGATACGCAGTATTTT
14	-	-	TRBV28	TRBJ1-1	CASSFKNRDTEAFF	TGTGCCAGCAGTTTTAAGAACAGGGACACTGAAGCTTTCTTT
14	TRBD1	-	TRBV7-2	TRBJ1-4	CASSLRTGNEKLFF	TGTGCCAGCAGCTTAAGGACAGGGAATGAAAAACTGTTTTTT
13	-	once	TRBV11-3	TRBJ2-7	CASSLDPGYEQYF	TGTGCCAGCAGCTTAGATCCGGGGTACGAGCAGTACTTC
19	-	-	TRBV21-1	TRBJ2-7	CASSASSGGRTILSYEQYF	TGTGCCAGCAGCGCTTCTAGCGGGGGGCGTACCATCCTCTCCTACGAGCAGTACTTC
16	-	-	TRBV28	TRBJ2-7	CASSSSTGFTSYEQYF	TGTGCCAGCAGTTCGTCGACAGGTTTCACCTCCTACGAGCAGTACTTC
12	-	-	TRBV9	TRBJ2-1	CASSPPSDEQFF	TGTGCCAGCAGCCCCCCCTCTGATGAGCAGTTCTTC
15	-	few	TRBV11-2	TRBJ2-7	CASSQLVGKRNEQYF	TGTGCCAGCAGCCAACTAGTGGGCAAGCGGAACGAGCAGTACTTC
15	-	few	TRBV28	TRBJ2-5	CASSLEGGYQETQYF	TGTGCCAGCAGTTTAGAGGGGGGGTACCAAGAGACCCAGTACTTC
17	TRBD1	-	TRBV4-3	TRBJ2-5	CASSQEYSGTDQETQYF	TGCGCCAGCAGCCAAGAATACTCCGGGACAGACCAAGAGACCCAGTACTTC
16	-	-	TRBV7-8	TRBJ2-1	CASSLARAGIRNEQFF	TGTGCCAGCAGCTTAGCGAGGGCCGGGATCAGGAATGAGCAGTTCTTC
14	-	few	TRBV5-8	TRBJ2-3	CASSRLADIDTQYF	TGTGCCAGCAGCCGATTGGCGGATATTGATACGCAGTATTTT
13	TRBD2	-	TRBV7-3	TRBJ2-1	CASSWTSGNEQFF	TGTGCCAGCAGCTGGACTAGCGGAAATGAGCAGTTCTTC
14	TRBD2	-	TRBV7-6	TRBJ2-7	CASSGLAGFYEQYF	TGTGCCAGCAGCGGACTAGCGGGGTTCTACGAGCAGTACTTC
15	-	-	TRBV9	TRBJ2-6	CASSVRGSGANVLTF	TGTGCCAGCAGCGTGAGAGGTTCTGGGGCCAACGTCCTGACTTTC
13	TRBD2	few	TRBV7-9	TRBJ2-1	CAGGSGGYNEQFF	TGTGCCGGGGGGAGCGGGGGATACAATGAGCAGTTCTTC
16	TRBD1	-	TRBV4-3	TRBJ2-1	CASSRTRQGRHNEQFF	TGCGCCAGCAGCCGCACCCGACAGGGTCGGCACAATGAGCAGTTCTTC
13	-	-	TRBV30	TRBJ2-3	CAWSLGSTDTQYF	TGTGCCTGGAGTCTAGGTAGCACAGATACGCAGTATTTT
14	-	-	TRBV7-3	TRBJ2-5	CASSSSGGKETQYF	TGTGCCAGCAGCTCTTCTGGCGGGAAAGAGACCCAGTACTTC
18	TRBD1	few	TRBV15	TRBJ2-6	CATSRDPQGATGANVLTF	TGTGCCACCAGCAGAGATCCTCAGGGGGCAACGGGGGCCAACGTCCTGACTTTC
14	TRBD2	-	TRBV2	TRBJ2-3	CASLLAEDTDTQYF	TGTGCCAGCCTACTAGCGGAGGACACAGATACGCAGTATTTT
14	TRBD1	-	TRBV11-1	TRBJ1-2	CASSSTKEGAIYTF	TGTGCCAGCAGCTCAACAAAGGAGGGGGCCATCTACACCTTC
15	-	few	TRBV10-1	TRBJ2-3	CASSESSDYTDTQYF	TGCGCCAGCAGTGAGTCGAGTGACTACACAGATACGCAGTATTTT
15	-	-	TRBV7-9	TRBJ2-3	CASSLNRGGTDTQYF	TGTGCCAGCAGCTTAAACAGGGGAGGAACAGATACGCAGTATTTT
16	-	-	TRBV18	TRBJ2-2	CASSRQGAANTGELFF	TGTGCCAGCTCACGACAAGGAGCGGCTAACACCGGGGAGCTGTTTTTT
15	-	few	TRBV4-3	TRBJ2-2	CASSQGLASAGELFF	TGCGCCAGCAGCCAAGGCCTAGCCAGTGCCGGGGAGCTGTTTTTT
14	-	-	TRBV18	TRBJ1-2	CASSPTPQSRDYTF	TGTGCCAGCTCACCAACCCCTCAGTCCCGGGACTACACCTTC